Presented here are 14 T cell receptor beta chains from one specimen sequenced in a study of blood T cell repertoires in COVID-19 (dated by TCRdb to the early 2020s). Preparation of the library involved the immunoSEQ multiplex PCR assay. TCRdb's version of the immuneACCESS table is confined to in-frame rearrangements and falls short of the full clone set. An unresolved V gene accounts for under half of the shortfall where checked; the remainder is of unknown origin. Within this sample are some 150,000 clones, with 75% to 85% of them counted one time only. The top ten constitute about 0.58% of the sample. What was sequenced was peripheral blood. Receptors originate from a man in his 60s with acute or convalescent COVID-19.

The rearrangement links TRBV6-2 or TRBV6-3 to TRBJ2-4; 7 nucleotides align to TRBD1. This CDR3 spans 14 amino acids. CDR1 is MNHEY, CDR2 SVGEGT, per germline. Germline trimming cut 5 bases from V and 3 bases from J; bases unmatched to any gene: 4. CDR3 sequence (DNA): TGTGCCAGCAGTACCCGGGACAGCAAAAACATTCAGTACTTC. Its translation: CASSTRDSKNIQYF.

The chain uses TRBV29-1 and TRBJ1-6, with a tentative D call TRBD1 (5 bases). The CDR3 contains 14 residues. V lost 6 bases to trimming and J lost 7 bases, with 16 bases between them. Germline loops: CDR1 SQVTM, CDR2 ANQGSEA. The CDR3 nucleotides read TGCAGCGTGGCCGACGGGGGAGGGAATTCACCCCTCCACTTT. Its translation: CSVADGGGNSPLHF.

The sample holds one count of this clone. The rearrangement uses TRBV19 and TRBJ2-2; D is perhaps TRBD1 (6 bases). Looked up from germline, CDR1 is LNHDA and CDR2 is SQIVND (reference sequence). The CDR3 loop spans 15 amino acids. Trimming removed 4 bases from V and 3 bases from J, with 12 bases in between. For the CDR3, the DNA is TGTGCCAGTAGTACCGGGGCAGGGGACACCGGGGAGCTGTTTTTT. Translated, it gives CASSTGAGDTGELFF.

The chain recombines TRBV6-5 with TRBJ2-7, with 12 bases aligning to TRBD2. Germline V gene sequence: CDR1 MNHEY, CDR2 SVGAGI. The junction had 5 bases not matched to a gene; V was cut back by 0 bases and J by 5 bases. The CDR3 contains 16 residues. CDR3 in amino acids: CASSYSRLAGVNEQYF. The CDR3 DNA is TGTGCCAGCAGTTACTCGAGACTAGCGGGAGTCAACGAGCAGTACTTC.

The gene calls are TRBV3-1 (or the pseudogene TRBV3-2) and TRBJ2-3, with 10 positions matching TRBD2. J gave up 2 bases and V 0 bases, and 8 bases lay outside the gene matches. CDR1 is LGHDT and CDR2 is YNNKEL in the germline V gene (reference sequence). The CDR3 extends over 18 amino acids. The CDR3 region is CASSQDIERGGLTDTQYF. The CDR3 DNA follows: TGTGCCAGCAGCCAAGACATCGAGCGGGGGGGCCTCACAGATACGCAGTATTTT.

This clone has only one observation. The chain is built from TRBV7-9 and TRBJ2-1; 10 positions agree with TRBD2. V lost 5 bases and J lost 10; bases outside the gene matches: 5. This CDR3 has 13 amino acids. In germline, CDR1 is SEHNR, CDR2 FQNEAQ (reference sequence). The CDR3 DNA sequence: TGTGCCAGCAGCCCCGGGACTAGCGCCGAGCAGTTCTTC. Translating gives CASSPGTSAEQFF.

This chain uses TRBV9 with TRBJ1-6; 8 bases map to TRBD1. The CDR3 has 14 residues. Germline V lookup: CDR1 SGDLS, CDR2 YYNGEE. The J segment lost 9 bases and the V segment lost 2 bases, leaving 4 bases of the junction unmatched. CDR3 region: CASSVDRGGSPLHF. CDR3 sequence (DNA): TGTGCCAGCAGCGTTGACAGGGGAGGTTCACCCCTCCACTTT.

V and J are TRBV28 and TRBJ1-2; 12 bases match TRBD1. There are 16 residues in the CDR3. The ends lost 3 bases at V and 3 bases at J; junction bases unmatched: 5. The germline V gene has CDR1 MDHEN and CDR2 SYDVKM. CDR3 loop: CASSLGGQGAYYGYTF. CDR3 nucleotide sequence: TGTGCCAGCAGTTTGGGGGGACAGGGGGCGTACTATGGCTACACCTTC.

The chain recombines TRBV5-1 with TRBJ2-1, with D tentatively TRBD2 (5 bases). Germline V gene lookup returns CDR1 SGHRS and CDR2 YFSETQ. The CDR3 has 15 residues. The ends were cut back, 0 bases at V and 3 bases at J, with 10 bases in the middle. The CDR3 region has the DNA TGCGCCAGCAGCTTGGGCCTAGCCCTCTACAATGAGCAGTTCTTC. It specifies CASSLGLALYNEQFF.

This chain links TRBV19 with TRBJ2-1, with TRBD1 matching 8 bases. The ends lost 4 bases at V and 9 bases at J; junction bases unmatched: 11. Germline V lookup: CDR1 LNHDA, CDR2 SQIVND (reference sequence). CDR3 length: 15 residues. The CDR3 spells CASSKDRASSGEQFF. The DNA for the CDR3 is TGTGCCAGTAGTAAGGACAGGGCGTCTTCTGGTGAGCAGTTCTTC.

CDR3: CASSKPGANTGELFF. DNA of the CDR3: TGCGCCAGCAGCAAACCCGGGGCGAACACCGGGGAGCTGTTTTTT. The J gene is TRBJ2-2, the V gene TRBV5-1; tentative D call: TRBD2 (5 bases). The length of the CDR3 is 15 residues. The V gene lost 4 bases and the J gene lost 0 bases, with 10 bases spanning the gap. Germline CDR1 and CDR2: SGHRS and YFSETQ.

V usage is TRBV11-2 and J usage is TRBJ1-2, with 8 bases that match TRBD1. The V and J ends lost 4 bases and 6 bases, in that order; junction bases with no gene match: 7. In germline, CDR1 is SGHAT, CDR2 FQNNGV. The CDR3 spans 14 residues. The CDR3 nucleotides are TGTGCCAGCAGCTCTTCCAGGGGGCGAGATGGCTACACCTTC. Amino acid sequence: CASSSSRGRDGYTF.

This chain uses TRBV30 with TRBJ1-6; D perhaps matches TRBD1 (6 bases). The CDR3 is made up of 15 amino acids. Trimming stripped 2 bases from V and 3 bases from J, with 11 bases between. The germline V gene has CDR1 GTSNPN and CDR2 SVGIG (reference sequence). The CDR3 nucleotides are TGTGCCTGGAGTCCGTTGACAGGCTATAATTCACCCCTCCACTTT. Its translation is CAWSPLTGYNSPLHF.

This chain links TRBV5-1 with TRBJ2-3, with 10 bases that match TRBD2. The V gene end was trimmed by 4 bases and the J gene end by 8 bases; junction bases not matched to a gene: 13. The CDR3 runs 16 residues. From germline, CDR1 is SGHRS and CDR2 YFSETQ. CDR3 nucleotides: TGCGCCAGCAGCGCTCTTCCTAGCGGGAGTGGTGGTACGCAGTATTTT. This codes for CASSALPSGSGGTQYF.